The 18 T cell receptor beta chains given below trace back to one sample, sequenced in a study of tumor-infiltrating lymphocytes in oesophageal squamous cell carcinoma (dated by TCRdb to about 2016). The method behind the library was PCR. TCRdb lists the instrument as Illumina HiSeq 2000. TCRdb trimmed public reads at Q25 via fastp, called clones via MiXCR and kept in-frame beta chains. Every distinct CDR3 protein forms one entry, paired with its most common genes and DNA. For this sample the table gives 20,000 to 25,000 distinct CDR3 sequences, of which 34% were detected only once. About a fifth of the sample is in the top ten clones. Material: esophageal tumor tissue. The origin of the receptors is a female donor with esophageal squamous cell carcinoma.

This clonotype has ten or more counts. The chain carries TRBV7-6 and TRBJ2-2, with TRBD1 matching 11 bases. Losses at the gene ends were 8 bases for V and 6 bases for J; bases not matched to a gene: 8. Germline V gene data show CDR1 as SGHVS and CDR2 as FNYEAQ. The CDR3 is 15 amino acids. CDR3 protein: CASSGTGGRAGELFF. DNA for the CDR3: TGTGCCAGCTCCGGGACAGGGGGTCGCGCCGGGGAGCTGTTTTTT.

There are a few counts of this clonotype. The CDR3 does not close with the conserved phenylalanine or tryptophan, likely indicating a read error. The DNA is left out, because the CDR3 cannot be placed on it with certainty; the CDR3 is given as TCRdb lists it. This chain uses TRBV6-1 with TRBJ2-1; the table names TRBD1, a call not compared with the DNA. The germline gives CDR1 MNHNS, CDR2 SASEGT. The CDR3 comprises 15 residues, both ends counted. The CDR3 protein is CASSLDRDYGYTFGS.

This clonotype appeared many times. The chain uses TRBV6-1 and TRBJ1-5; TRBD1 might be the D (5 bases). Germline assignment: CDR1 MNHNS and CDR2 SASEGT. The V end lost 7 bases, the J end lost 3 bases, and 13 bases lay between the germline ends. The CDR3 spans 14 residues. CDR3 sequence reads: CASTPGSLNQPQHF. In DNA, the CDR3 is TGTGCCAGCACGCCAGGGAGCCTCAATCAGCCCCAGCATTTT.

This clonotype has at least ten counts. V gene TRBV7-3 combines with J gene TRBJ2-3; D perhaps matches TRBD2 (5 bases). Germline loops: CDR1 SGHTA, CDR2 FQGTGA. This CDR3 region has 13 residues. The V end lost 5 bases, the J end lost 6 bases, and 12 bases lay between the germline ends. The CDR3 here is CASSPGGLDTQYF. The CDR3 region has the DNA TGTGCCAGCAGCCCAGGAGGTTTGGATACGCAGTATTTT.

This clonotype was detected ten times or more. The chain couples TRBV28 to TRBJ1-2, with TRBD1 matching 7 bases. The germline CDR1 and CDR2 sequences are MDHEN and SYDVKM. This CDR3 comprises 16 residues. Trimming took 2 bases from V and 3 from J; bases not matched to a gene: 9. The CDR3 nucleotides read TGTGCCAGCAGTTTACTGGGACAGCGCCTCGACTATGGCTACACCTTC. This encodes CASSLLGQRLDYGYTF.

By frequency in the sample, this clonotype is medium-sized. V and J are TRBV7-2 and TRBJ1-1; 7 nucleotides agree with TRBD1. The CDR3 runs to 13 residues. The V gene's germline CDR1 is SGHTA and CDR2 FQGNSA. The J segment lost 2 bases and the V segment lost 8 bases, leaving 5 bases of the junction unmatched. The CDR3 DNA sequence: TGTGCCAGCGACGACAGGGCAAACACTGAAGCTTTCTTT. Translation: CASDDRANTEAFF.

This clonotype has ten or more counts. The chain links TRBV6-1 to TRBJ1-2; D not resolved. V gave up 6 bases and J gave up 0 bases, with 11 bases separating them. Germline V CDR1 and CDR2: MNHNS, SASEGT. The CDR3 covers 14 residues. CDR3 sequence: CASSLGLANYGYTF. DNA of the CDR3: TGTGCCAGCAGCCTCGGATTGGCTAACTATGGCTACACCTTC.

The chain is built from TRBV2 and TRBJ1-6; D unresolved. The CDR3 loop spans 16 amino acids. Germline CDR1 SNHLY, CDR2 FYNNEI. Trimming left V 0 bases short and J 0 bases short, with 6 bases between. The CDR3 loop reads CASSEAKSSYNSPLHF. CDR3 bases: TGTGCCAGCAGTGAAGCGAAGAGCTCCTATAATTCACCCCTCCACTTT.

Notes on this clonotype: Given a much more abundant clone one base away, this may be a read error. The chain carries TRBV6-2 or TRBV6-3 and TRBJ2-1, with TRBD1 identical over 12 bases. After removal of 0 bases from V and 10 bases from J, the junction contained 10 bases not matched to a gene. The germline CDR1 and CDR2 sequences are MNHEY and SVGEGT. The CDR3 length is 17 residues. CDR3 sequence (DNA): TGTGCCAGCAGTTACTCGGCCCGGGGACAGGGGGCCGGCGAGCAGTTCTTC. It codes for CASSYSARGQGAGEQFF.

The chain couples TRBV7-2 to TRBJ2-1; D is ambiguous. The germline CDR1 and CDR2 sequences are SGHTA and FQGNSA. Deletions cut 2 bases from V and 11 bases from J, with 10 bases between. This CDR3 is 12 amino acids long. The CDR3, as DNA: TGTGCCAGCAGCTTACTCGGGCCCCAGCAGTTCTTC. Translated, it gives CASSLLGPQQFF.

This clonotype is medium-sized in the sample. A junction boundary mismatches the germline segment, possibly from a read error. The gene calls are TRBV12-3 or TRBV12-4 and TRBJ1-6; a weak D match, TRBD1 (6 bases). The CDR3 length is 15 residues. CDR3 region: CASSTGSSYNSPLHF. In nucleotides, the CDR3 is TGTGCCAGCAGTACAGGGAGCTCCTATAATTCACCCCTCCACTTC.

This clonotype was recorded a few times. A single base separates this from a much larger clone, so it may be a read error. The rearrangement links TRBV28 to TRBJ2-3, with 10 bases matching TRBD2. After removal of 10 bases from V and 14 bases from J, the junction contained 18 bases not matched to a gene. Germline V gives CDR1 MDHEN, CDR2 SYDVKM. CDR3 length: 14 residues. The CDR3 sequence: CATSGGDPLRELYF. CDR3 in DNA: TGTGCCACCAGCGGGGGGGATCCCCTGAGGGAGCTGTATTTT.

This clonotype was detected only a few times. The chain is built from TRBV6-1 and TRBJ2-5; D gene unclear. With the DNA end fitting TRBJ2-1 better, the J assignment may be wrong. This CDR3 contains 13 residues. Per the germline V gene, CDR1 is MNHNS and CDR2 is SASEGT. The CDR3 loop is CASSSTEQNEQFF. In DNA form, the CDR3 reads TGTGCCAGCTCATCCACGGAACAAAATGAGCAGTTCTTC.

In this sample, this clonotype turned up many times. This chain joins TRBV28 and TRBJ2-4; no reliable D call. CDR1 is MDHEN and CDR2 is SYDVKM in the germline V gene. Trimming shortened V by 6 bases and J by 13 bases, and 28 bases separated the two germline ends. CDR3 length: 16 amino acids. Here the CDR3 DNA reads TGTGCCAGCAGCCCACGGGCGGCTTTCAATCGCAATGAGCAGTACTTC. It is translated as CASSPRAAFNRNEQYF. The full variable domain, completed using reference TRBV28 and TRBJ2-4, is DVKVTQSSRYLVKRTGEKVFLECVQDMDHENMFWYRQDPGLGLRLIYFSYDVKMKEKGDIPEGYSVSREKKERFSLILESASTNQTSMYLCASSPRAAFNRNEQYFGAGTRLSVL.

Turning to this clonotype: This could be a read error, since a much larger clone is one nucleotide away. The CDR3, as DNA: TGTGCCAGCAGTACCCGGACTAGCGGGAGGTTTGCCAGGGAGCTGTTTTTT. It specifies CASSTRTSGRFARELFF. This chain joins TRBV6-6 and TRBJ2-2; the match to TRBD2 covers 14 bases. Germline CDR1 and CDR2: MNHNY and SVGAGI (reference sequence). This CDR3 has 17 amino acids. Trimming cost V 5 bases and J 9 bases; bases outside gene matches: 11.

As to this clonotype: A much larger clone lies one base from this, so it may be a read error. The CDR3 reads CASSIDRAYEQFF. CDR3 nucleotide sequence: TGTGCCAGTAGTATTGACAGGGCCTACGAGCAGTTCTTC. The chain recombines TRBV19 with TRBJ2-7; 7 positions agree with TRBD1. The end of the DNA fits TRBJ2-1 better, so the J call may be wrong. The CDR3 runs 13 residues. Germline assignment: CDR1 LNHDA and CDR2 SQIVND (reference sequence).

This clonotype was seen at least ten times. This may come from a read error, since a much larger clone is one base off. V is TRBV7-7 and J is TRBJ2-7; 8 bases match TRBD2. CDR1 SSHAT and CDR2 FNYEAQ come from the germline V gene (reference sequence). There are 13 residues in the CDR3. This CDR3 reads CASSLAGFNEQYF. CDR3 nucleotide sequence: TGTGCTAGCAGCTTAGCGGGGTTCAATGAGCAGTACTTC.

At least ten counts were recorded for this clonotype. The rearrangement links TRBV28 to TRBJ1-1, with 9 bases matching TRBD1. The CDR3 runs 15 residues. V dropped 5 bases and J dropped 3; count of bases not matched to a gene: 7. Germline-derived CDR1 and CDR2 are MDHEN and SYDVKM. The CDR3 loop is CASSLPGQGYTEAFF. The CDR3, as DNA: TGTGCCAGCAGTCTCCCGGGACAGGGATACACTGAAGCTTTCTTT.